Following are 12 T cell receptor beta chains from one sample sequenced in a study of blood T cell repertoires in COVID-19. Method: immunoSEQ multiplex PCR; TCRdb's copy keeps in-frame clones and lacks some. In the table there are 120,000 to 150,000 clones, under 90% of which are singletons. The sample taken for sequencing was peripheral blood. All receptors derive from a human donor in a cohort sampled during active COVID-19.

This clone was observed a few times. The chain has TRBV11-2 and TRBJ1-2; D call uncertain. The germline V and J ends were trimmed by 1 base and 2 bases, with 11 bases remaining between them. Germline CDR1 and CDR2: SGHAT and FQNNGV. The length of the CDR3 is 15 residues. The CDR3 protein is CASSLVSGWNYGYTF. CDR3 sequence (DNA): TGTGCCAGCAGCTTAGTATCGGGGTGGAACTATGGCTACACCTTC.

The gene calls are TRBV5-1 and TRBJ2-7, with D maybe TRBD2 (5 bases). From germline, CDR1 is SGHRS and CDR2 YFSETQ. This CDR3 has 15 residues. Trimming removed 0 bases at V and 5 bases at J, with 15 bases between. CDR3 sequence reads: CASSLAGADPHEQYF. CDR3 nucleotide sequence: TGCGCCAGCAGCTTGGCAGGAGCGGACCCCCACGAGCAGTACTTC.

V and J are TRBV4-3 and TRBJ1-1; TRBD1 is a possible D gene (5 bases). Germline values: CDR1 LGHNA, CDR2 YSLEER. V shed 6 bases and J shed 1 base, with 18 bases lying between them. The length of the CDR3 is 16 residues. The CDR3 is CASRLEAGGRNTEAFF. DNA for the CDR3: TGCGCCAGCAGACTCGAGGCGGGGGGAAGGAACACTGAAGCTTTCTTT.

The J gene is TRBJ2-5, the V gene TRBV28, with 9 bases fitting TRBD1. Trimming removed 5 bases from V and 2 bases from J; junction bases left unmatched: 9. Looked up from germline, CDR1 is MDHEN and CDR2 is SYDVKM. This CDR3 has 16 residues. CDR3 nucleotides: TGTGCCAGCAGTCCCATGGGACAGGGCTTACAAGAGACCCAGTACTTC. This gives the protein CASSPMGQGLQETQYF.

The V call is TRBV6-5, the J call TRBJ1-2; the D is unclear. CDR3 length: 13 residues. Germline assignment: CDR1 MNHEY and CDR2 SVGAGI. Trimming left V 6 bases short and J 3 bases short, with 11 bases between. For the CDR3, the DNA is TGTGCCAGCAGACTAGACACCCACTATGGCTACACCTTC. Its protein is CASRLDTHYGYTF.

At least ten counts were recorded for this clone. The chain has TRBV21-1 and TRBJ1-2. TRBV21-1 is tagged as a pseudogene. CDR3 length equals 13 residues. CDR3: CASRGGLGYGYTF. CDR3 DNA: TGTGCCAGCCGGGGAGGGCTTGGCTATGGCTACACCTTC.

This clone was seen a handful of times. The V and J genes are TRBV9 and TRBJ1-2; TRBD1 aligns across 8 bases. Germline CDR1 reads SGDLS; CDR2 reads YYNGEE. Unmatched junction bases numbered 12, after V lost 0 bases and J lost 8 bases. This CDR3 contains 16 residues. In DNA form, the CDR3 reads TGTGCCAGCAGCGTAGCGGCAGGGGGCCAGTCCATGGGCTACACCTTC. This translates into CASSVAAGGQSMGYTF. Based on the CDR3 plus reference TRBV9 and TRBJ1-2, the full variable domain is DSGVTQTPKHLITATGQRVTLRCSPRSGDLSVYWYQQSLDQGLQFLIQYYNGEERAKGNILERFSAQQFPDLHSELNLSSLELGDSALYFCASSVAAGGQSMGYTFGSGTRLTVV.

The chain couples TRBV9 to TRBJ2-5, with TRBD2 as a possible D gene (6 bases). Deletions cut 0 bases from V and 2 bases from J, with 11 bases between. Germline CDR1 reads SGDLS; CDR2 reads YYNGEE. The CDR3 covers 15 residues. Written as DNA, the CDR3 is TGTGCCAGCAGCGTAGCCGCGGGGCTTCAAGAGACCCAGTACTTC. Translated: CASSVAAGLQETQYF.

The chain links TRBV19 to TRBJ1-5; TRBD1 is a possible D gene (5 bases). Per germline, CDR1 LNHDA and CDR2 SQIVND (reference sequence). This CDR3 spans 16 amino acids. V lost 0 bases, J lost 2 bases, and 11 bases lay in between. CDR3 residues: CASSIEVGRGNQPQHF. In DNA form, the CDR3 reads TGTGCCAGTAGTATAGAAGTGGGCAGGGGCAATCAGCCCCAGCATTTT. Variable domain in full (rest from reference TRBV19 and TRBJ1-5): DGGITQSPKYLFRKEGQNVTLSCEQNLNHDAMYWYRQDPGQGLRLIYYSQIVNDFQKGDIAEGYSVSREKKESFPLTVTSAQKNPTAFYLCASSIEVGRGNQPQHFGDGTRLSIL.

The chain links TRBV2 to TRBJ1-5, with D perhaps matching TRBD1 (5 bases). The V gene lost 3 bases and the J gene lost 3 bases, with 9 bases spanning the gap. Germline V gives CDR1 SNHLY, CDR2 FYNNEI. The CDR3 is made up of 14 amino acids. CDR3 residues: CASSDRGVNQPQHF. CDR3 DNA sequence: TGTGCCAGCAGTGATCGGGGGGTCAATCAGCCCCAGCATTTT.

The chain couples TRBV28 to TRBJ2-3, with 8 bases fitting TRBD1. The CDR3 runs 17 residues. J was trimmed by 1 base and V by 7 bases; bases with no gene match: 13. Germline CDR1 reads MDHEN; CDR2 reads SYDVKM. The chain's CDR3 is CASTLRGTGGGTDTQYF. The CDR3, as DNA: TGTGCCAGCACCCTCAGGGGTACAGGGGGTGGCACAGATACGCAGTATTTT.

This chain uses TRBV4-2 with TRBJ2-3; tentatively, D is TRBD1 (5 bases). V was pared by 6 bases and J by 3 bases, with 19 bases between. Looked up from germline, CDR1 is LGHNA and CDR2 is YNFKEQ. The CDR3 totals 16 residues. DNA of the CDR3: TGTGCCAGCAGATCTATCACGCAGGGAAGAACAGATACGCAGTATTTT. Protein product: CASRSITQGRTDTQYF.